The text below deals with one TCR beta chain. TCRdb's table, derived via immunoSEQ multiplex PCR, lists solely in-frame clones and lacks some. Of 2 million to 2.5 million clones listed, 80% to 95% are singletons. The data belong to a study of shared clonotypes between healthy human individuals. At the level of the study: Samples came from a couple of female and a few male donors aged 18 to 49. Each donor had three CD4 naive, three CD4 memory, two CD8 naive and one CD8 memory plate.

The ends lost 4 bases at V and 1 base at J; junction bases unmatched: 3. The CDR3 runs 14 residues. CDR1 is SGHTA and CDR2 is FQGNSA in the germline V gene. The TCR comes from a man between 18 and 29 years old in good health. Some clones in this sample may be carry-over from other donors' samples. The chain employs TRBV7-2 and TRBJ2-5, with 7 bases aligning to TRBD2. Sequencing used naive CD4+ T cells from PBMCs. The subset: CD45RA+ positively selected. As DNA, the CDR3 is TGTGCCAGCAGCTCCTGGGAGGGCCAAGAGACCCAGTACTTC. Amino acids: CASSSWEGQETQYF.